A single sample is the source of the 23 T cell receptor beta chains below, sequenced in a study of post-analysis software for immune sequencing data. Study-level results: Comparison of patients with controls showed a handful of TRBV segments more frequent in patients, TRBV5-6, TRBV5-1 and TRBV20-1 among them.

The TCR beta cDNA libraries carried unique molecular identifiers. TCRdb recomputed calls from the PCR reads with MiXCR, one row per CDR3 protein. The table records 250,000 to 300,000 distinct CDR3 sequences, 30% to 45% of them present only once. The antigens these receptors bind are not known. Sequencing was carried out using blood. These receptors were collected from a girl between 5 and 17 years old with multiple sclerosis.

Remarks on this clonotype: Possible read error: a much larger clone is one base away. The chain joins TRBV27 to TRBJ2-1; the match to TRBD2 covers 13 bases. The end of the DNA is better explained by TRBJ2-7, so the J call may be wrong. CDR3 length equals 16 residues. Germline V gene lookup returns CDR1 MNHEY and CDR2 SMNVEV (reference sequence). The CDR3 nucleotides read TGTGCCAGCAGTTTAACTAGCGGGAGGGCCTGGAATGAGCAGTACTTC. Its translation is CASSLTSGRAWNEQYF.

This clonotype was picked up many times. This chain uses TRBV20-1 with TRBJ1-2, with 10 bases that match TRBD1. This CDR3 is 17 amino acids long. The germline V gene encodes CDR1 DFQATT and CDR2 SNEGSKA (reference sequence). V lost 1 base and J lost 2; bases outside the gene matches: 10. CDR3 sequence reads: CSARAVKTGGVNYGYTF. CDR3 DNA sequence: TGCAGTGCTAGAGCGGTAAAGACAGGGGGCGTCAACTATGGCTACACCTTC.

This clonotype was counted many times. Here the CDR3 DNA reads TGTGCCAGCAGTGAACTGGGCCCTGGGGTTGAGCAGTTCTTC. Encoded protein: CASSELGPGVEQFF. The chain employs TRBV6-4 and TRBJ2-1; D unclear. Looked up from germline, CDR1 is MRHNA and CDR2 is SNTAGT. Trimming cost V 3 bases and J 9 bases, with 15 bases left between them. CDR3 length: 14 residues.

V is TRBV7-8 and J is TRBJ2-5; 7 bases match TRBD2. CDR3 length equals 14 residues. Germline V gene data show CDR1 as SGHVS and CDR2 as FQNEAQ. With 5 bases clipped from V and 5 bases from J, the junction kept 8 bases outside the gene matches. CDR3 DNA sequence: TGTGCCAGCAGCCAACGACTAGCAAGGGAGACCCAGTACTTC. This translates into CASSQRLARETQYF.

V is TRBV7-9 and J is TRBJ2-5; D is tentatively TRBD1 or TRBD2 (6 bases each). Germline assignment: CDR1 SEHNR and CDR2 FQNEAQ (reference sequence). V dropped 2 bases and J dropped 1 base, with 11 bases sitting between them. The CDR3 contains 15 residues. Written as DNA, the CDR3 is TGTGCCAGCAGCTTACCCAAGGGGGGCCAAGAGACCCAGTACTTC. Encoded protein: CASSLPKGGQETQYF.

Only a few counts were recorded for this clonotype. A much larger clone is a single base away; this may be a read error. This chain joins TRBV6-2 or TRBV6-3 and TRBJ2-1; 15 bases fit TRBD2. V shed 2 bases, J shed 8 bases, and the junction held 4 bases outside the gene matches. Germline V lookup: CDR1 MNHEY, CDR2 SVGEGT. CDR3 length: 16 amino acids. The DNA for the CDR3 is TGTGCCAGCAGTTACGGGACTAGCGGGGGGCGCCATGAGCAGTTCTTC. It specifies CASSYGTSGGRHEQFF.

This clonotype was found many times. This chain uses TRBV29-1 with TRBJ2-7; either TRBD1 or TRBD2 may fit D (5 bases each). Germline V gene lookup returns CDR1 SQVTM and CDR2 ANQGSEA. The CDR3 has 13 amino acids. V shed 7 bases and J shed 6 bases, with 19 bases lying between them. CDR3 nucleotide sequence: TGCAGCGCCCGAGAGGGGCAGGGTGGCGAGCAGTACTTC. It yields the protein CSAREGQGGEQYF.

This clonotype was seen many times. V is TRBV6-1 and J is TRBJ2-3; the match to TRBD1 covers 7 bases. The germline CDR1 and CDR2 sequences are MNHNS and SASEGT. CDR3 length: 14 amino acids. Germline trimming cut 9 bases from V and 6 bases from J; bases unmatched to any gene: 12. In nucleotides, the CDR3 is TGTGCCAGTCAAACCCGACAGGGTACGGATACGCAGTATTTT. Its protein is CASQTRQGTDTQYF.

In DNA, the CDR3 is TGTGCCAGCAGTTACACAAACAGGGCAGAGACCCAGTACTTC. This sequence encodes CASSYTNRAETQYF. The rearrangement joins TRBV6-2 or TRBV6-3 to TRBJ2-5, with D possibly being TRBD1 (6 bases). Germline values: CDR1 MNHEY, CDR2 SVGEGT. Deletions cut 2 bases from V and 4 bases from J, with 11 bases between. There are 14 residues in the CDR3.

The chain has TRBV6-5 and TRBJ2-7, with D perhaps matching TRBD2 (7 bases). The CDR3 is 14 residues long. CDR1 is MNHEY, CDR2 SVGAGI, per germline. V was cut by 2 bases and J by 2 bases, with 10 bases left in between. The CDR3 bases are TGTGCCAGCAGTTACGCGGGGGCGACCTACGAGCAGTACTTC. It codes for CASSYAGATYEQYF.

CDR3 nucleotides: TGTGCCAGCAGCGCACCGGGACAGGGGCGTGGTGAGCAGTTCTTC. It is translated as CASSAPGQGRGEQFF. The V call is TRBV2, the J call TRBJ2-1, with 10 positions matching TRBD1. J gave up 9 bases and V 6 bases, and 11 bases lay outside the gene matches. Per germline, CDR1 SNHLY and CDR2 FYNNEI. CDR3 length: 15 amino acids.

This chain joins TRBV27 and TRBJ2-3; 10 bases agree with TRBD2. CDR1 MNHEY and CDR2 SMNVEV come from the germline V gene (reference sequence). The CDR3 length is 16 residues. The V and J ends lost 2 bases and 5 bases, in that order; junction bases with no gene match: 7. The DNA for the CDR3 is TGTGCCAGCAGTTTACGTCTAGCGGGAGCGATAGATACGCAGTATTTT. Translation: CASSLRLAGAIDTQYF.

The chain is built from TRBV28 and TRBJ2-7; D remains ambiguous. Between the trimmed V and J ends, which lost 7 bases and 5 bases, there was a span of 18 bases. The CDR3 has 14 residues. Germline loops: CDR1 MDHEN, CDR2 SYDVKM. CDR3 bases: TGTGCCAGCACCACAATTGGTATTCCCCACGAGCAGTACTTC. This translates into CASTTIGIPHEQYF.

In its sample, this clonotype was seen a few times. The chain links TRBV2 to TRBJ1-5; tentative D call: TRBD1 (5 bases). Trimming took off 4 bases at V and 7 bases at J, with 14 bases between the two ends. This CDR3 spans 14 amino acids. CDR1 SNHLY and CDR2 FYNNEI come from the germline V gene. CDR3 sequence: CASSVREGNQPQHF. The DNA of the CDR3 is TGTGCCAGCAGTGTCAGGGAAGGTAACCAGCCCCAGCATTTT. The whole variable domain, remainder taken from reference TRBV2 and TRBJ1-5, is EPEVTQTPSHQVTQMGQEVILRCVPISNHLYFYWYRQILGQKVEFLVSFYNNEISEKSEIFDDQFSVERPDGSNFTLKIRSTKLEDSAMYFCASSVREGNQPQHFGDGTRLSIL.

At least ten counts were recorded for this clonotype. The gene calls are TRBV27 and TRBJ1-2; D may be TRBD1 (5 bases). The CDR3 runs to 15 residues. Between the trimmed V and J ends, which lost 0 bases and 3 bases, there was a span of 11 bases. CDR1 and CDR2 (germline): MNHEY, SMNVEV (reference sequence). CDR3 in DNA: TGTGCCAGCAGTTTATCGGCCGGGGCAGACTATGGCTACACCTTC. Protein product: CASSLSAGADYGYTF.

This clonotype was observed many times. V is TRBV18 and J is TRBJ1-2; D might be TRBD1 (6 bases). The germline gives CDR1 KGHSH, CDR2 LQKENI. Trimming cost V 4 bases and J 4 bases, with 16 bases left between them. This CDR3 spans 15 amino acids. CDR3 in amino acids: CASSLTEGGAYGYTF. The CDR3 coding sequence is TGTGCCAGCTCACTTACAGAAGGGGGTGCCTATGGCTACACCTTC.

The chain uses TRBV4-2 and TRBJ2-1, with TRBD1 matching 7 bases. This CDR3 has 16 amino acids. J gave up 6 bases and V 0 bases, and 8 bases lay outside the gene matches. CDR1 is LGHNA and CDR2 is YNFKEQ in the germline V gene. CDR3 in DNA: TGTGCCAGCAGCCAAGATGTCGGGGACAGCCGCAATGAGCAGTTCTTC. Amino acid sequence: CASSQDVGDSRNEQFF.

This clonotype was observed many times. The chain employs TRBV5-1 and TRBJ1-2; D is uncertain. Germline CDR1 reads SGHRS; CDR2 reads YFSETQ. The V end was cut by 4 bases, the J end by 5 bases, with 15 bases between. The CDR3 is made up of 14 amino acids. CDR3 loop: CASSPDEAVYGYTF. In DNA, the CDR3 is TGCGCCAGCAGCCCGGATGAGGCAGTGTATGGCTACACCTTC.

Points on this clonotype: A much larger clone is a single base away; this may be a read error. The J gene is TRBJ2-3, the V gene TRBV28; 7 bases are shared with TRBD2. Germline loops: CDR1 MDHEN, CDR2 SYDVKM. With 6 bases clipped from V and 1 base from J, the junction kept 10 bases outside the gene matches. This CDR3 spans 16 amino acids. CDR3: CASRLSRGGGTDTQYF. CDR3 nucleotide sequence: TGTGCCAGCAGACTCAGCCGCGGGGGAGGCACAGATACGCAGTATTTT.

This clonotype was seen repeatedly, ten times or more. J is TRBJ1-2 and V is TRBV4-1; a weak D match, TRBD1 (6 bases). Germline V gene data show CDR1 as MGHRA and CDR2 as YSYEKL. Trimming stripped 5 bases from V and 2 bases from J, with 15 bases between. This CDR3 has 15 residues. The CDR3 is CASSSGPGQNYGYTF. The CDR3, as DNA: TGCGCCAGCAGCTCAGGACCTGGACAGAACTATGGCTACACCTTC.

This rearrangement joins TRBV6-6 to TRBJ1-5; the match to TRBD1 covers 8 bases. With 2 bases clipped from V and 7 bases from J, the junction kept 7 bases outside the gene matches. This CDR3 has 15 amino acids. The germline V gene encodes CDR1 MNHNY and CDR2 SVGAGI (reference sequence). Here the CDR3 DNA reads TGTGCCAGCAGTTACCGGACAGGGTCAGAACAGCCCCAGCATTTT. Its translation: CASSYRTGSEQPQHF.

In regard to this clonotype: A much larger clone lies one base from this, so it may be a read error. The chain combines TRBV12-3 or TRBV12-4 with TRBJ2-1; 7 nucleotides match TRBD2. The length of the CDR3 is 15 residues. Written as DNA, the CDR3 is TGTGTCAGCAGTTCGGTCGGGAGCGGGGACAATGAGCAGTTCTTC. Residues: CVSSSVGSGDNEQFF.

The chain links TRBV6-5 to TRBJ2-1; D uncertain. Germline lookup yields CDR1 MNHEY and CDR2 SVGAGI. The CDR3 is 13 residues long. The V and J ends lost 6 bases and 6 bases respectively, with 12 bases between them. CDR3: CASSPRVRNEQFF. For the CDR3, the DNA is TGTGCCAGCAGCCCACGGGTCCGCAATGAGCAGTTCTTC.